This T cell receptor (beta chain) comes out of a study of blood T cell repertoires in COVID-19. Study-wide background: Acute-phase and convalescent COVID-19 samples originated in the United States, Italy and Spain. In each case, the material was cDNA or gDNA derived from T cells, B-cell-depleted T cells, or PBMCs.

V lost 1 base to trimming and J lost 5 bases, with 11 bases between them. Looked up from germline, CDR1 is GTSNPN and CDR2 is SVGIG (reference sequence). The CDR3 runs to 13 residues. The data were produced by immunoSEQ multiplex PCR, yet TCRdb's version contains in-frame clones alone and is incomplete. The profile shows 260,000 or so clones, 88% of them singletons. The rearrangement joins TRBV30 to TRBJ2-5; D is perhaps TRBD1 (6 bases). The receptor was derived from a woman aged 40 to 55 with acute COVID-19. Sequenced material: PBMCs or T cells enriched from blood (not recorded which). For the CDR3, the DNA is TGTGCCTGGAGTGGGGGGACAAGGGAGACCCAGTACTTC. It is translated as CAWSGGTRETQYF. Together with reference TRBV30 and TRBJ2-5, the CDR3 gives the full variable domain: SQTIHQWPATLVQPVGSPLSLECTVEGTSNPNLYWYRQAAGRGLQLLFYSVGIGQISSEVPQNLSASRPQDRQFILSSKKLLLSDSGFYLCAWSGGTRETQYFGPGTRLLVL.